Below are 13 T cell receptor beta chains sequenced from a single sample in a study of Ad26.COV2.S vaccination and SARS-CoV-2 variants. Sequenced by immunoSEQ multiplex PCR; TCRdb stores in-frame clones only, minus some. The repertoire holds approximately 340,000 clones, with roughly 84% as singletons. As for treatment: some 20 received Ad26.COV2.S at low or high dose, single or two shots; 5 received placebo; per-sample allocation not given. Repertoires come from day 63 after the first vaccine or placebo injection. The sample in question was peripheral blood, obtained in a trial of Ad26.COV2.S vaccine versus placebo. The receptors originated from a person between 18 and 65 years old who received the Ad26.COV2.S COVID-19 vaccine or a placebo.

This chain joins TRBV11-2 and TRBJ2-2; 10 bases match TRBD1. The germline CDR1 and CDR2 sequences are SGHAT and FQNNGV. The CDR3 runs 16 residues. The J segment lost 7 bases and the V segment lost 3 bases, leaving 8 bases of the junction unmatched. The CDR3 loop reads CASSFGTGASFGELFF. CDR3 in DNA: TGTGCCAGCAGCTTCGGGACAGGGGCTTCCTTCGGGGAGCTGTTTTTT.

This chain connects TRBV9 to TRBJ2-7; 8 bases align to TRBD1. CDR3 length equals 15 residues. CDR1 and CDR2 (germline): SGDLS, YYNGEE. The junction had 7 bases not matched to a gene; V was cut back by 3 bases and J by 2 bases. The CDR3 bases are TGTGCCAGCAGCGCCCCGGACAGGGATGCCTACGAGCAGTACTTC. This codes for CASSAPDRDAYEQYF.

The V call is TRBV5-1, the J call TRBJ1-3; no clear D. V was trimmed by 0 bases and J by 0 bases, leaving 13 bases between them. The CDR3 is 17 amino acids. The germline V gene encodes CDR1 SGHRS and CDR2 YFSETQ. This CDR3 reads CASSLGSSRFSGNTIYF. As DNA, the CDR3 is TGCGCCAGCAGCTTGGGGTCAAGCAGATTCTCTGGAAACACCATATATTTT.

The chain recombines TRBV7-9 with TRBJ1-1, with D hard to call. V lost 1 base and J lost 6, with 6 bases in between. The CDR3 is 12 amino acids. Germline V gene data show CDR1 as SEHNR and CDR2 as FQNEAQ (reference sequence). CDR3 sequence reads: CASSLGISEAFF. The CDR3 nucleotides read TGTGCCAGCAGCTTAGGGATTTCTGAAGCTTTCTTT.

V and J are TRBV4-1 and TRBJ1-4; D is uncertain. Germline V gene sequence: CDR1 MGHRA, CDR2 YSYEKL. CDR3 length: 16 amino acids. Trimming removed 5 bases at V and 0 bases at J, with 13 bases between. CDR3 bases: TGCGCCAGCAGCACAACCTCACAGCCAACTAATGAAAAACTGTTTTTT. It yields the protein CASSTTSQPTNEKLFF.

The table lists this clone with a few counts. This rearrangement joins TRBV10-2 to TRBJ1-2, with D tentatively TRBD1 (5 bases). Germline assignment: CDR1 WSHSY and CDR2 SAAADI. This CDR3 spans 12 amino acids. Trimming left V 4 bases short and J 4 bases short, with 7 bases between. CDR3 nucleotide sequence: TGCGCCAGCAGTGGCGGGGGCTATGGCTACACCTTC. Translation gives CASSGGGYGYTF.

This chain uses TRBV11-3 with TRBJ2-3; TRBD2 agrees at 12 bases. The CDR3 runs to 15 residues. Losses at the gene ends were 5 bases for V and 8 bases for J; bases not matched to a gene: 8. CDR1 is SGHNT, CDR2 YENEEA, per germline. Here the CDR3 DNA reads TGTGCCAGCAGCCAAAGACTAGCGGGGGTACCTACGCAGTATTTT. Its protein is CASSQRLAGVPTQYF. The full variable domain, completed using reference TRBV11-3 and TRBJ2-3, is EAGVVQSPRYKIIEKKQPVAFWCNPISGHNTLYWYLQNLGQGPELLIRYENEEAVDDSQLPKDRFSAERLKGVDSTLKIQPAELGDSAVYLCASSQRLAGVPTQYFGPGTRLTVL.

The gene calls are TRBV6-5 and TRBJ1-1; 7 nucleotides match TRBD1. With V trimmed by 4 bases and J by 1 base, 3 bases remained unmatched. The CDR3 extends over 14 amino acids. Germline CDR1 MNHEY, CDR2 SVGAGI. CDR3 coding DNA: TGTGCCAGCAGTTCATACAGGGGGAACACTGAAGCTTTCTTT. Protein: CASSSYRGNTEAFF.

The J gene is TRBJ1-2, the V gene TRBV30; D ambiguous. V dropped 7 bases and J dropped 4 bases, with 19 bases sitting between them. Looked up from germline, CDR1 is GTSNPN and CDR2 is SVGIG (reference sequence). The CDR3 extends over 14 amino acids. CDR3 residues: CASDRASGGYGYTF. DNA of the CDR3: TGTGCCTCTGACCGGGCCTCCGGAGGCTATGGCTACACCTTC.

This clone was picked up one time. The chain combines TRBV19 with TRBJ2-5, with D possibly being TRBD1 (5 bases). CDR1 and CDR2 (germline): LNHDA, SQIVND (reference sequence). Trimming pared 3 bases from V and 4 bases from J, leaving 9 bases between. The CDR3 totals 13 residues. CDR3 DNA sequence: TGTGCCAGTAGTATTTTAAGGGGAGAGACCCAGTACTTC. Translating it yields CASSILRGETQYF.

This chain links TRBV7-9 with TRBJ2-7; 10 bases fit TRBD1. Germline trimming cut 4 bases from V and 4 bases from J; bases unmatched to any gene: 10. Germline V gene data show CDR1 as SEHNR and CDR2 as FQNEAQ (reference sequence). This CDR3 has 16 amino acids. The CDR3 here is CASSYVSGTGVYEQYF. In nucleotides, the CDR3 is TGTGCCAGCAGCTACGTATCCGGGACAGGGGTTTACGAGCAGTACTTC.

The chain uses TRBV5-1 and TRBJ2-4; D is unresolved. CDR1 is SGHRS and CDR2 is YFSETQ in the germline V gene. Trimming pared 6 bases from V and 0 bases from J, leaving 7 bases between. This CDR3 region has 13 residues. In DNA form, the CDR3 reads TGCGCCAGCAACGATCTAGCCAAAAACATTCAGTACTTC. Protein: CASNDLAKNIQYF.

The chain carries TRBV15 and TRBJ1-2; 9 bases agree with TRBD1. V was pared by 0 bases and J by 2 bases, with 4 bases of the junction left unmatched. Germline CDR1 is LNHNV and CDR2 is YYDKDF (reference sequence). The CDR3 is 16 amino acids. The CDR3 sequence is CATSREYGQGNYGYTF. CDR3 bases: TGTGCCACCAGCAGAGAGTATGGACAGGGGAACTATGGCTACACCTTC.